What follows are 32 T cell receptor beta chains derived from one specimen sequenced in a study of cytomegalovirus exposure and HLA in healthy donors. The primer mix had 60 Vbeta and 13 Jbeta primers. TCRdb's table, derived via immunoSEQ multiplex PCR, lists solely in-frame clones and lacks some. Found here are approximately 140,000 clones, about 86% of them singletons; the top ten hold about 0.7%. The sequencing sample was made of PBMCs. The receptors stem from a man between 18 and 29 years old in good health and CMV-seronegative.

The CDR3 DNA is TGTGCCAGCAGCGCCAGGGTATCACCCCTCCACTTT. Its protein is CASSARVSPLHF. The chain carries TRBV7-8 and TRBJ1-6; the D gene is possibly TRBD1 (5 bases). The V gene lost 5 bases and the J gene lost 10 bases, with 9 bases spanning the gap. The germline V gene encodes CDR1 SGHVS and CDR2 FQNEAQ. The CDR3 extends over 12 amino acids.

The sample holds one count of this clone. This chain joins TRBV5-6 and TRBJ1-1; the D gene is possibly TRBD1 (5 bases). Between the trimmed V and J ends, which lost 0 bases and 5 bases, there was a span of 20 bases. This CDR3 is built from 17 residues. Germline CDR1 reads SGHDT; CDR2 reads YYEEEE. Here the CDR3 reads CASSLAGAGSAGTEAFF. The CDR3 DNA is TGTGCCAGCAGCTTGGCTGGGGCAGGGTCAGCGGGGACTGAAGCTTTCTTT.

V gene TRBV9 combines with J gene TRBJ1-2, with a weak D call TRBD1 (5 bases). V dropped 3 bases and J dropped 10 bases, with 13 bases sitting between them. Germline loops: CDR1 SGDLS, CDR2 YYNGEE. CDR3 length: 12 residues. The CDR3 loop is CASSAQWGDYTF. The CDR3 nucleotides are TGTGCCAGCAGCGCACAATGGGGGGACTACACCTTC.

The gene calls are TRBV6-5 and TRBJ2-1; 9 bases are shared with TRBD1. The J segment lost 2 bases and the V segment lost 5 bases, leaving 4 bases of the junction unmatched. CDR3 length: 15 amino acids. Germline CDR1 is MNHEY and CDR2 is SVGAGI. CDR3 in DNA: TGTGCCAGCAGTCCGGGGACAGGGCCCTACAATGAGCAGTTCTTC. Translating it yields CASSPGTGPYNEQFF.

This clone appeared a single time. This chain connects TRBV4-3 to TRBJ2-3; D is possibly TRBD1 (5 bases). The germline CDR1 and CDR2 sequences are LGHNA and YSLEER. Between the trimmed V and J ends, which lost 4 bases and 0 bases, there was a span of 14 bases. The CDR3 consists of 16 residues. CDR3 nucleotides: TGCGCCAGCAGCCCAAGGGGCGAGAGTAGCACAGATACGCAGTATTTT. Residues: CASSPRGESSTDTQYF.

The rearrangement joins TRBV29-1 to TRBJ1-4; weak D call: TRBD1 (5 bases). Germline values: CDR1 SQVTM, CDR2 ANQGSEA. V lost 6 bases and J 3 bases, leaving 20 bases between the germline ends. The CDR3 is made up of 16 amino acids. Written as DNA, the CDR3 is TGCAGCGTCGCGTTCATAAAACCAGGGTCTAATGAAAAACTGTTTTTT. This codes for CSVAFIKPGSNEKLFF.

The V gene is TRBV19, the J gene TRBJ1-1; D not resolved. There are 10 residues in the CDR3. V was cut by 8 bases and J by 1 base, with 2 bases left in between. Germline V gene sequence: CDR1 LNHDA, CDR2 SQIVND (reference sequence). CDR3 coding DNA: TGTGCCAGTCGGAACACTGAAGCTTTCTTT. The encoded protein is CASRNTEAFF. The full variable domain, in which reference TRBV19 and TRBJ1-1 provide the parts outside the CDR3, is DGGITQSPKYLFRKEGQNVTLSCEQNLNHDAMYWYRQDPGQGLRLIYYSQIVNDFQKGDIAEGYSVSREKKESFPLTVTSAQKNPTAFYLCASRNTEAFFGQGTRLTVV.

CDR3 protein: CASTPFYLEPTRAGNTIYF. CDR3 DNA: TGTGCCAGCACCCCGTTTTACCTAGAGCCAACGAGGGCTGGAAACACCATATATTTT. This sequence joins TRBV7-8 and TRBJ1-3; no reliable D call. Germline V lookup: CDR1 SGHVS, CDR2 FQNEAQ. The V end was cut by 7 bases, the J end by 2 bases, with 27 bases between. This CDR3 region has 19 residues.

The genes are TRBV30 and TRBJ2-3; D is possibly TRBD1 (6 bases). The germline V gene encodes CDR1 GTSNPN and CDR2 SVGIG (reference sequence). Trimming removed 2 bases at V and 6 bases at J, with 18 bases between. The CDR3 sequence is 15 residues long. The CDR3 reads CAWSTTGSAPDTQYF. CDR3 bases: TGTGCCTGGAGTACGACAGGCTCGGCACCGGATACGCAGTATTTT.

This clone was seen a few times. The V and J genes are TRBV10-1 and TRBJ2-2; the match to TRBD1 covers 7 bases. Germline V gives CDR1 WNHNN, CDR2 SYGVQD (reference sequence). This CDR3 contains 15 residues. The junction had 8 bases not matched to a gene; V was cut back by 6 bases and J by 4 bases. CDR3 residues: CASSGDSRSTGELFF. The CDR3 DNA is TGCGCCAGCAGCGGGGACAGCCGCTCCACCGGGGAGCTGTTTTTT.

The chain combines TRBV5-1 with TRBJ1-1; 7 nucleotides line up with TRBD1. This CDR3 comprises 12 residues. Germline V gene lookup returns CDR1 SGHRS and CDR2 YFSETQ. Trimming took 4 bases from V and 7 from J; bases not matched to a gene: 4. The CDR3 DNA reads as TGCGCCAGCAGCCCGGGGGACAGTGAAGCTTTCTTT. As protein: CASSPGDSEAFF.

The rearrangement links TRBV15 to TRBJ1-2, with 8 bases fitting TRBD1. The CDR3 spans 14 residues. Germline CDR1 is LNHNV and CDR2 is YYDKDF (reference sequence). With 3 bases clipped from V and 6 bases from J, the junction kept 6 bases outside the gene matches. CDR3 region: CATSSDSGGDGYTF. The CDR3 nucleotides are TGTGCCACCAGCAGCGATTCAGGGGGCGATGGCTACACCTTC.

The chain combines TRBV6-5 with TRBJ2-7; TRBD2 is a possible D gene (6 bases). The CDR3 is made up of 14 amino acids. V lost 4 bases to trimming and J lost 1 base, with 11 bases between them. CDR1 and CDR2 (germline): MNHEY, SVGAGI. CDR3 sequence: CASSLRDASYEQYF. CDR3 DNA: TGTGCCAGCAGTTTGCGGGATGCTTCCTACGAGCAGTACTTC.

The V call is TRBV27, the J call TRBJ2-7; the D is unclear. The germline V gene encodes CDR1 MNHEY and CDR2 SMNVEV (reference sequence). This CDR3 has 13 residues. Trimming left V 2 bases short and J 3 bases short, with 8 bases between. CDR3: CASSLRSVYEQYF. CDR3 bases: TGTGCCAGCAGTTTAAGGAGCGTCTACGAGCAGTACTTC.

This clone was seen only once. This chain uses TRBV9 with TRBJ2-3; the D is unclear. In germline, CDR1 is SGDLS, CDR2 YYNGEE. This CDR3 is built from 15 residues. Trimming stripped 2 bases from V and 5 bases from J, with 15 bases between. DNA for the CDR3: TGTGCCAGCAGCGTCCGAACGACACCCCAAGATACGCAGTATTTT. It yields the protein CASSVRTTPQDTQYF.

This chain links TRBV2 with TRBJ1-5, with D unresolved. Germline V gene data show CDR1 as SNHLY and CDR2 as FYNNEI. The CDR3 is made up of 16 amino acids. The V gene lost 6 bases and the J gene lost 4 bases, with 19 bases spanning the gap. The CDR3 nucleotides read TGTGCCAGCAGGGAGGTGGGCCGGAGGAGGAATCAGCCCCAGCATTTT. It specifies CASREVGRRRNQPQHF.

J is TRBJ2-3 and V is TRBV9, with 9 bases that match TRBD1. The CDR3 has 15 amino acids. From germline, CDR1 is SGDLS and CDR2 YYNGEE. V shed 4 bases, J shed 7 bases, and the junction held 10 bases outside the gene matches. CDR3 coding DNA: TGTGCCAGCAGCACCTTACAGGGGGCGTGGAATACGCAGTATTTT. Amino acid sequence: CASSTLQGAWNTQYF.

Here the CDR3 DNA reads TGTGCCAGCAGCGTAGATAGCTCCATGAACACTGAAGCTTTCTTT. Translation gives CASSVDSSMNTEAFF. V gene TRBV9 combines with J gene TRBJ1-1; D is undetermined. Germline-derived CDR1 and CDR2 are SGDLS and YYNGEE. V gave up 0 bases and J gave up 0 bases, with 9 bases separating them. This CDR3 is built from 15 residues.

The rearrangement joins TRBV9 to TRBJ1-3, with D maybe TRBD1 (5 bases). The V and J ends lost 2 bases and 0 bases respectively, with 9 bases between them. CDR1 is SGDLS, CDR2 YYNGEE, per germline. This CDR3 contains 15 residues. CDR3 in amino acids: CASSVQTASGNTIYF. CDR3 coding DNA: TGTGCCAGCAGCGTCCAGACAGCCTCTGGAAACACCATATATTTT.

The gene calls are TRBV7-9 and TRBJ1-2; D call uncertain. The CDR3 totals 16 residues. V dropped 5 bases and J dropped 4 bases, with 20 bases sitting between them. The germline V gene has CDR1 SEHNR and CDR2 FQNEAQ (reference sequence). The chain's CDR3 is CASSLLPREKSYGYTF. In DNA, the CDR3 is TGTGCCAGCAGCCTCCTCCCCCGGGAGAAATCCTATGGCTACACCTTC.

The CDR3 is CASSPSGGYEQYF. The DNA of the CDR3 is TGTGCCAGCAGCCCTTCGGGGGGCTACGAGCAGTACTTC. The chain combines TRBV5-4 with TRBJ2-7, with 7 bases identical to TRBD2. This CDR3 is built from 13 residues. Losses at the gene ends were 4 bases for V and 3 bases for J; bases not matched to a gene: 4. CDR1 SGHNT and CDR2 YYREEE come from the germline V gene (reference sequence). The whole variable domain, remainder taken from reference TRBV5-4 and TRBJ2-7, is ETGVTQSPTHLIKTRGQQVTLRCSSQSGHNTVSWYQQALGQGPQFIFQYYREEENGRGNFPPRFSGLQFPNYSSELNVNALELDDSALYLCASSPSGGYEQYFGPGTRLTVT.

The rearrangement uses TRBV30 and TRBJ1-6, with 7 bases fitting TRBD1. The V segment lost 2 bases and the J segment 3 bases; nucleotides outside the gene matches: 4. The CDR3 runs 15 residues. Germline values: CDR1 GTSNPN, CDR2 SVGIG (reference sequence). The CDR3, as DNA: TGTGCCTGGAGTCCCGGGACAGTCTATAATTCACCCCTCCACTTT. It is translated as CAWSPGTVYNSPLHF.

The rearrangement links TRBV19 to TRBJ1-3; D call uncertain. The CDR3 length is 13 residues. In germline, CDR1 is LNHDA, CDR2 SQIVND (reference sequence). Trimming cost V 4 bases and J 1 base, with 5 bases left between them. CDR3 protein: CASSTRSGNTIYF. The CDR3 region has the DNA TGTGCCAGTAGTACCCGTTCTGGAAACACCATATATTTT.

Regarding this clone: Other DNA sequences in this sample translate to the same CDR3. The genes are TRBV7-2 and TRBJ2-7; possible D gene TRBD2, 6 bases. V was pared by 3 bases and J by 0 bases, with 9 bases between. The CDR3 extends over 14 amino acids. From germline, CDR1 is SGHTA and CDR2 FQGNSA. DNA of the CDR3: TGTGCCAGCAGCTTTGGGGGGAGCTCCTACGAGCAGTACTTC. Translated: CASSFGGSSYEQYF. Full variable domain (outside the CDR3, taken from reference TRBV7-2 and TRBJ2-7): GAGVSQSPSNKVTEKGKDVELRCDPISGHTALYWYRQSLGQGLEFLIYFQGNSAPDKSGLPSDRFSAERTGGSVSTLTIQRTQQEDSAVYLCASSFGGSSYEQYFGPGTRLTVT.

The chain employs TRBV7-8 and TRBJ1-2; 7 nucleotides agree with TRBD1. The CDR3 is 19 residues long. CDR1 is SGHVS, CDR2 FQNEAQ, per germline. The V and J ends lost 5 bases and 2 bases, in that order; junction bases with no gene match: 20. The CDR3 protein is CASSARPPDRRPLNYGYTF. In DNA form, the CDR3 reads TGTGCCAGCAGCGCACGCCCTCCGGACAGGAGACCTCTGAACTATGGCTACACCTTC.

This chain links TRBV10-3 with TRBJ2-7, with D maybe TRBD1 (6 bases). Germline lookup yields CDR1 ENHRY and CDR2 SYGVKD. V lost 1 base and J 3 bases, leaving 7 bases between the germline ends. The CDR3 has 13 amino acids. CDR3 sequence (DNA): TGTGCCATCAGTGAGTTGACAGGCTACGAGCAGTACTTC. Amino acid sequence: CAISELTGYEQYF.

The chain couples TRBV30 to TRBJ1-3; no firm D call. The germline V gene has CDR1 GTSNPN and CDR2 SVGIG (reference sequence). This CDR3 spans 14 amino acids. V was pared by 0 bases and J by 4 bases, with 10 bases between. CDR3: CAWSVNIIGNTIYF. The CDR3, as DNA: TGTGCCTGGAGTGTAAACATTATCGGAAACACCATATATTTT.

This clone was seen once. The genes are TRBV4-2 and TRBJ2-1; 11 nucleotides match TRBD2. The V gene end was trimmed by 0 bases and the J gene end by 3 bases; junction bases not matched to a gene: 13. Germline values: CDR1 LGHNA, CDR2 YNFKEQ. The CDR3 covers 20 residues. This CDR3 is CASSQDSLAGDHPFYNEQFF. CDR3 bases: TGTGCCAGCAGCCAAGATTCACTAGCGGGGGACCATCCTTTCTACAATGAGCAGTTCTTC.

V gene TRBV28 combines with J gene TRBJ1-5; D gene ambiguous. Germline V gene lookup returns CDR1 MDHEN and CDR2 SYDVKM. The CDR3 spans 18 residues. The V and J ends lost 3 bases and 2 bases respectively, with 20 bases between them. The CDR3 coding sequence is TGTGCCAGCAGTTTTTATATCTTCAGAAGCCAGGGCAATCAGCCCCAGCATTTT. Encoded protein: CASSFYIFRSQGNQPQHF.

V usage is TRBV30 and J usage is TRBJ1-3; a weak D match, TRBD1 (6 bases). Germline loops: CDR1 GTSNPN, CDR2 SVGIG (reference sequence). Trimming removed 2 bases at V and 0 bases at J, with 14 bases between. The CDR3 consists of 16 residues. The CDR3 sequence: CAWSPPDRISGNTIYF. The CDR3 DNA is TGTGCCTGGAGTCCGCCGGACAGAATCTCTGGAAACACCATATATTTT.

The chain employs TRBV29-1 and TRBJ1-2; the D is unclear. Germline CDR1 is SQVTM and CDR2 is ANQGSEA. V was shortened by 4 bases and J by 1 base, with 10 bases between the two germline ends. The CDR3 consists of 13 residues. The CDR3 reads CSVASTLNYGYTF. DNA for the CDR3: TGCAGCGTTGCAAGTACTCTTAACTATGGCTACACCTTC.

The V gene is TRBV25-1, the J gene TRBJ2-1; perhaps TRBD2 as D (6 bases). Germline loops: CDR1 MGHDK, CDR2 SYGVNS. CDR3 size: 13 residues. V shed 8 bases and J shed 6 bases, with 14 bases lying between them. The CDR3 DNA sequence: TGTGCCAGCGGGTTACCCGGGGGCAATGAGCAGTTCTTC. It specifies CASGLPGGNEQFF.